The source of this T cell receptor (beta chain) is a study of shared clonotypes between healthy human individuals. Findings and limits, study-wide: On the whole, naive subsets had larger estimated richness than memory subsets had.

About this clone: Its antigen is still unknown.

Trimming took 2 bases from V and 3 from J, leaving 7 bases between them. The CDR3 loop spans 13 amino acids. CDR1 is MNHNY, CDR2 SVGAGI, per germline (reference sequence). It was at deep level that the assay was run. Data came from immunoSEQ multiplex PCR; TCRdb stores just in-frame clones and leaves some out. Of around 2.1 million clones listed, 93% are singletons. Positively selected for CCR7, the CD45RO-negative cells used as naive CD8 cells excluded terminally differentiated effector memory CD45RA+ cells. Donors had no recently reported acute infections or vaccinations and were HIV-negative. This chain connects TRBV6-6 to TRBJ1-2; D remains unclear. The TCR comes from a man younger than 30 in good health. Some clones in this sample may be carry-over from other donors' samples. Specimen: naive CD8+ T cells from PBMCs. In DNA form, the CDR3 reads TGTGCCAGCAGTTACGGACTCCACTATGGCTACACCTTC. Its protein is CASSYGLHYGYTF.